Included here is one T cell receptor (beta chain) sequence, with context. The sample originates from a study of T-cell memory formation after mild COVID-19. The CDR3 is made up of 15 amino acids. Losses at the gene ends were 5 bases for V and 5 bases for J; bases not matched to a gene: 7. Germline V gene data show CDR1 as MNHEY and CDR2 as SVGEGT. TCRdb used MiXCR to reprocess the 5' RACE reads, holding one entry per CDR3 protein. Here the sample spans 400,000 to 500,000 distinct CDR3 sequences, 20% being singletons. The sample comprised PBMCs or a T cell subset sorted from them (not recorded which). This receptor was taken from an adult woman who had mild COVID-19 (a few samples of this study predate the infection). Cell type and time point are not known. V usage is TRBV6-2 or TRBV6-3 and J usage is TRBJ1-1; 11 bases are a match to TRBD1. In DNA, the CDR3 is TGTGCCAGCAGTGGGAGGACAGGGGGCGTGACTGAAGCTTTCTTT. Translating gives CASSGRTGGVTEAFF.